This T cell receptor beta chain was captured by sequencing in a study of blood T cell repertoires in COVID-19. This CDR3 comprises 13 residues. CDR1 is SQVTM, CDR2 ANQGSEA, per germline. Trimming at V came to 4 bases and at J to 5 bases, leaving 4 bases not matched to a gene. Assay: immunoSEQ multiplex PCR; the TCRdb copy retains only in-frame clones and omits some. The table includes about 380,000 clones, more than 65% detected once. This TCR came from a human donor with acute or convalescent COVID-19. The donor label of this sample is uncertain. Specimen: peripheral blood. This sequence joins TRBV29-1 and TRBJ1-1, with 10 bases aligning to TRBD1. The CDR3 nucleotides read TGCAGCGTTGGGGGACAGGGGTGGACTGAAGCTTTCTTT. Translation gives CSVGGQGWTEAFF.